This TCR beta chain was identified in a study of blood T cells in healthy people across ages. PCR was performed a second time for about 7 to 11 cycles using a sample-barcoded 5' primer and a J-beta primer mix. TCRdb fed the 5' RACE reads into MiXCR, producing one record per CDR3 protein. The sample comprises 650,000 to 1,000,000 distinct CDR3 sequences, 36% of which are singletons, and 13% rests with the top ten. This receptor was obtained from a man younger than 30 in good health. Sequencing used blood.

The CDR3 region is CASSPHTRQSGSSYEQYF. DNA of the CDR3: TGTGCCAGTAGTCCGCACACCCGACAGAGTGGCAGCTCCTACGAGCAGTACTTC. This chain connects TRBV19 to TRBJ2-7; weak D call: TRBD1 (5 bases). Deletions cut 5 bases from V and 0 bases from J, with 23 bases between. From germline, CDR1 is LNHDA and CDR2 SQIVND (reference sequence). This CDR3 has 18 amino acids.